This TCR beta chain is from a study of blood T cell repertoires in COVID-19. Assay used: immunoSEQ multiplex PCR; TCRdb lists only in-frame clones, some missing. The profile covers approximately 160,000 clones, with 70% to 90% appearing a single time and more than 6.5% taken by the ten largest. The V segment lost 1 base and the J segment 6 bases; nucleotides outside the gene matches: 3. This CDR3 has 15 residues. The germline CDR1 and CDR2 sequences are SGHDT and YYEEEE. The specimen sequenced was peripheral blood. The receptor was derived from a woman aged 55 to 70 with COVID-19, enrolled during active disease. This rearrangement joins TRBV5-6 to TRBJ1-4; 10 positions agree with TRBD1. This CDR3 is CASSLSGQGDEKLFF. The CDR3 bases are TGTGCCAGCAGCTTGAGTGGACAGGGGGATGAAAAACTGTTTTTT.